These 16 T cell receptor beta chains were all obtained from the same sample, sequenced in a study of T-cell reconstitution after alpha-beta-depleted transplantation in children. Unique molecular identifiers tagged the TCRbeta library. TCRdb reanalysed the PCR reads using MiXCR and keeps one entry per CDR3 protein. The table shows hundreds of thousands of distinct CDR3 sequences, with about an eighth occurring only once. The sample consisted of PBMCs, taken before TCRalphabeta/CD19-depleted stem cell transplant. These receptors were collected from a girl aged 2-10 years with congenital amegakaryocytic thrombocytopenia, due to receive a stem cell transplant.

The rearrangement uses TRBV5-1 and TRBJ1-2; D is ambiguous. CDR1 is SGHRS and CDR2 is YFSETQ in the germline V gene. CDR3 length: 13 amino acids. Trimming cost V 3 bases and J 8 bases, with 14 bases left between them. The CDR3 bases are TGCGCCAGCAGCTCTGGGCAGCCGTTCGGCTACACCTTC. Its protein product is CASSSGQPFGYTF.

This clonotype was detected ten times or more. The CDR3 bases are TGTGCCAGCAAAGGGGACAGACTTCAAGAGACCCAGTACTTC. Amino acids: CASKGDRLQETQYF. The chain links TRBV28 to TRBJ2-5, with 7 bases fitting TRBD1. CDR3 size: 14 residues. V gave up 7 bases and J gave up 2 bases; unmatched junction bases: 7. The germline CDR1 and CDR2 sequences are MDHEN and SYDVKM. Combining the CDR3 with reference TRBV28 and TRBJ2-5 gives the whole variable domain DVKVTQSSRYLVKRTGEKVFLECVQDMDHENMFWYRQDPGLGLRLIYFSYDVKMKEKGDIPEGYSVSREKKERFSLILESASTNQTSMYLCASKGDRLQETQYFGPGTRLLVL.

The chain combines TRBV29-1 with TRBJ2-2, with 9 bases fitting TRBD2. The CDR3 extends over 13 amino acids. Germline-derived CDR1 and CDR2 are SQVTM and ANQGSEA. In DNA form, the CDR3 reads TGCAGTGGTTCTCTAGCGGGATCCGGGGAGCTGTTTTTT. The encoded protein is CSGSLAGSGELFF.

This clonotype was seen repeatedly, ten times or more. J is TRBJ2-7 and V is TRBV20-1; D not certain. V was trimmed by 0 bases and J by 5 bases, leaving 8 bases between them. This CDR3 spans 12 amino acids. In germline, CDR1 is DFQATT, CDR2 SNEGSKA (reference sequence). Written as DNA, the CDR3 is TGCAGTGCTAGAGATGTGCCGAACGAGCAGTACTTC. Its translation is CSARDVPNEQYF.

This clonotype has ten or more counts. The V gene is TRBV5-1, the J gene TRBJ2-7; a weak D match, TRBD1 (5 bases). CDR1 and CDR2 from the germline V gene are SGHRS and YFSETQ. This CDR3 comprises 16 residues. Trimming removed 3 bases from V and 5 bases from J, with 21 bases in between. CDR3 DNA sequence: TGCGCCAGCAGCTGGGGCAGGAATATGTATGGGGACGAGCAGTACTTC. Protein: CASSWGRNMYGDEQYF.

This clonotype was detected many times. V usage is TRBV10-3 and J usage is TRBJ2-4, with D possibly being TRBD1 or TRBD2 (5 bases each). Germline V gene lookup returns CDR1 ENHRY and CDR2 SYGVKD. The CDR3 length is 16 residues. V lost 3 bases to trimming and J lost 7 bases, with 19 bases between them. The CDR3 sequence is CAISESGPMVKNIQYF. CDR3 nucleotides: TGTGCCATCAGTGAATCGGGGCCGATGGTGAAGAACATTCAGTACTTC.

The chain uses TRBV5-1 and TRBJ2-1; 11 nucleotides agree with TRBD2. J lost 6 bases, V lost 4 bases, and 6 bases had no gene match. Per the germline V gene, CDR1 is SGHRS and CDR2 is YFSETQ. The CDR3 is 15 amino acids. This CDR3 reads CASSTGTSGANEQFF. CDR3 sequence (DNA): TGCGCCAGCAGCACAGGGACTAGCGGCGCCAATGAGCAGTTCTTC. Full variable domain (remainder filled in from reference TRBV5-1 and TRBJ2-1): KAGVTQTPRYLIKTRGQQVTLSCSPISGHRSVSWYQQTPGQGLQFLFEYFSETQRNKGNFPGRFSGRQFSNSRSEMNVSTLELGDSALYLCASSTGTSGANEQFFGPGTRLTVL.

This clonotype was picked up many times. This rearrangement joins TRBV5-1 to TRBJ1-5; 7 bases fit TRBD1. J lost 6 bases, V lost 2 bases, and 5 bases had no gene match. Germline V gene lookup returns CDR1 SGHRS and CDR2 YFSETQ. The CDR3 totals 14 residues. As DNA, the CDR3 is TGCGCCAGCAGCTTCGGGACAGCCAGTCAGCCCCAGCATTTT. Translation: CASSFGTASQPQHF.

CDR3 loop: CAWSPGQGYNEQFF. The CDR3, as DNA: TGTGCCTGGAGTCCGGGACAGGGATACAATGAGCAGTTCTTC. V gene TRBV30 combines with J gene TRBJ2-1, with TRBD1 matching over 9 bases. Trimming removed 2 bases from V and 4 bases from J; junction bases left unmatched: 3. The CDR3 is made up of 14 amino acids. The germline V gene has CDR1 GTSNPN and CDR2 SVGIG (reference sequence). The variable domain in full, with the rest retrieved from reference TRBV30 and TRBJ2-1, is SQTIHQWPATLVQPVGSPLSLECTVEGTSNPNLYWYRQAAGRGLQLLFYSVGIGQISSEVPQNLSASRPQDRQFILSSKKLLLSDSGFYLCAWSPGQGYNEQFFGPGTRLTVL.

This clonotype has at least ten counts. This chain connects TRBV6-1 to TRBJ2-1, with D perhaps matching TRBD1 or TRBD2 (5 bases each). Germline V CDR1 and CDR2: MNHNS, SASEGT. The CDR3 runs 12 residues. The germline V and J ends were trimmed by 2 bases and 8 bases, with 7 bases remaining between them. The DNA for the CDR3 is TGTGCCAGCAGTGAAATGGGGGATGAGCAGTTCTTC. Translating it yields CASSEMGDEQFF.

This clonotype has a count of ten or more. This chain connects TRBV20-1 to TRBJ2-2, with 11 bases fitting TRBD2. The CDR3 has 15 amino acids. The germline CDR1 and CDR2 sequences are DFQATT and SNEGSKA (reference sequence). J lost 6 bases, V lost 4 bases, and 7 bases had no gene match. The CDR3 reads CSANPSGRFSGELFF. The DNA for the CDR3 is TGCAGTGCTAACCCTAGCGGGAGGTTCTCCGGGGAGCTGTTTTTT.

This chain connects TRBV10-3 to TRBJ2-5; either TRBD1 or TRBD2 may supply D (6 bases each). The CDR3 spans 15 residues. CDR1 ENHRY and CDR2 SYGVKD come from the germline V gene. V was cut by 0 bases and J by 5 bases, with 13 bases left in between. The CDR3 DNA follows: TGTGCCATCAGTGAGTCCGGGGGCGCGGCGGAGACCCAGTACTTC. Amino acid sequence: CAISESGGAAETQYF.

In its sample, this clonotype was seen a few times. The V call is TRBV7-9, the J call TRBJ2-6; either TRBD1 or TRBD2 may supply D (5 bases each). V lost 6 bases and J lost 1, with 16 bases in between. The CDR3 contains 17 residues. The germline CDR1 and CDR2 sequences are SEHNR and FQNEAQ (reference sequence). CDR3 DNA: TGTGCCAGCAGATCCGGGACGGCAATTTCTGGGGCCAACGTCCTGACTTTC. Its translation is CASRSGTAISGANVLTF.

There are many counts of this clonotype. The chain combines TRBV11-2 with TRBJ1-1, with TRBD1 as a possible D gene (5 bases). The CDR3 covers 14 residues. Trimming cost V 3 bases and J 3 bases, with 11 bases left between them. Looked up from germline, CDR1 is SGHAT and CDR2 is FQNNGV. CDR3 protein: CASSFSPGHTEAFF. The CDR3 bases are TGTGCCAGCAGCTTTAGTCCAGGGCACACTGAAGCTTTCTTT.

The rearrangement links TRBV2 to TRBJ2-1; 7 bases align to TRBD1. Per germline, CDR1 SNHLY and CDR2 FYNNEI. V trimming: 6 bases; J trimming: 1 base; junction bases outside the gene matches: 6. CDR3 length equals 15 residues. For the CDR3, the DNA is TGTGCCAGCAGGGGACAGCAATTTTCCTACAATGAGCAGTTCTTC. Amino acids: CASRGQQFSYNEQFF.

This clonotype has just a few counts. Here the CDR3 DNA reads TGTGCCAGCTCACCAGAGCTGGTGGCTAGCGGGACGGAGCAGTTCTTC. Protein: CASSPELVASGTEQFF. V gene TRBV18 combines with J gene TRBJ2-1; 9 nucleotides agree with TRBD2. The germline V gene has CDR1 KGHSH and CDR2 LQKENI. This CDR3 region has 16 residues. V lost 2 bases to trimming and J lost 10 bases; unmatched junction nucleotides: 12.